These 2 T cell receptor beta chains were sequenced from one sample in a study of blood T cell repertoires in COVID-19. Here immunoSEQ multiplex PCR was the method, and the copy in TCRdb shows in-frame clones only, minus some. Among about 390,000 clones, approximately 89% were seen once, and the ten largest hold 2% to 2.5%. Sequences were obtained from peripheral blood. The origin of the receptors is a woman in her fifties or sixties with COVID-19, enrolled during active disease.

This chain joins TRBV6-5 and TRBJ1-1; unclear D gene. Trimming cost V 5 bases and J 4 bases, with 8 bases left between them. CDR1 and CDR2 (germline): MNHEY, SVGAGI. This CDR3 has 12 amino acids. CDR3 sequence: CASSRVATEAFF. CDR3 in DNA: TGTGCCAGCAGTCGGGTGGCCACTGAAGCTTTCTTT.

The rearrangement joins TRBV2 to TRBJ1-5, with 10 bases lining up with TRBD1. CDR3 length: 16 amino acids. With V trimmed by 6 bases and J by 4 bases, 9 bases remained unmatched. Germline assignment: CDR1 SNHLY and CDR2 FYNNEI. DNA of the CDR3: TGTGCCAGCAGGGAGGTTCCGGGACAGGGGAATCAGCCCCAGCATTTT. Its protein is CASREVPGQGNQPQHF. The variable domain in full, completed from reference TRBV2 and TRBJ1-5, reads EPEVTQTPSHQVTQMGQEVILRCVPISNHLYFYWYRQILGQKVEFLVSFYNNEISEKSEIFDDQFSVERPDGSNFTLKIRSTKLEDSAMYFCASREVPGQGNQPQHFGDGTRLSIL.